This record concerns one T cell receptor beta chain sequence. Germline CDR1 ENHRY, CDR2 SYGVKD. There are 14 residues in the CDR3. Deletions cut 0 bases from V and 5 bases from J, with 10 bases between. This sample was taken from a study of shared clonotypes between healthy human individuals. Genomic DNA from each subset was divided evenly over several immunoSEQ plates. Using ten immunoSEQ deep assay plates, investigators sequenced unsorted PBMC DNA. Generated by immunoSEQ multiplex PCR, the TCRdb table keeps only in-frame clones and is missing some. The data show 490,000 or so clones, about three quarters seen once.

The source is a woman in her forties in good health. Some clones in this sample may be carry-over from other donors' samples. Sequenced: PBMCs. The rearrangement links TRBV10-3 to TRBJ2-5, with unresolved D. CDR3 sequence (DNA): TGTGCCATCAGTGAGTCAGGCAGGCCCGAGACCCAGTACTTC. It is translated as CAISESGRPETQYF.